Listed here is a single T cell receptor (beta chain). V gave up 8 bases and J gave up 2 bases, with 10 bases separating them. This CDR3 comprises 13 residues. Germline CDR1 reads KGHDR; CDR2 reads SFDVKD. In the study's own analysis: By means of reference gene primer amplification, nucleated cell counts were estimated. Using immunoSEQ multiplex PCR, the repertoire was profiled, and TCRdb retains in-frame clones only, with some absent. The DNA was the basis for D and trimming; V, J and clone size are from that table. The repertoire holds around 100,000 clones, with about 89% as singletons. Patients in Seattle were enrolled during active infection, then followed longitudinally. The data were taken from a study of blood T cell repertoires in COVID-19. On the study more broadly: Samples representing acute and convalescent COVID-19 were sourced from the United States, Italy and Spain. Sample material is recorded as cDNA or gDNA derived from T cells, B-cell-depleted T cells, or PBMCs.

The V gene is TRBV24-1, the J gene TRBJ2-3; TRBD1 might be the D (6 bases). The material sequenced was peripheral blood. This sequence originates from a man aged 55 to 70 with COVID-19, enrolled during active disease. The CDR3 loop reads CATNRDTTDTQYF. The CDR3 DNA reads TGTGCCACCAACCGGGACACCACAGATACGCAGTATTTT.